The 20 T cell receptor beta chains below all came from one sample that was sequenced in a study of circulating and synovial CD4+ cells in juvenile arthritis. The protocol was immunoSEQ multiplex PCR, while the TCRdb copy is restricted to in-frame clones and leaves out a portion. This sample has 30,000 to 40,000 clones, with roughly 96% found just once. Sequencing input: CD4+ T cells from blood. Receptors were obtained from a human donor with juvenile idiopathic arthritis.

The chain is built from TRBV20-1 and TRBJ1-2; D is unclear. This CDR3 is built from 11 residues. Per germline, CDR1 DFQATT and CDR2 SNEGSKA (reference sequence). V gave up 5 bases and J gave up 7 bases, with 11 bases separating them. In DNA, the CDR3 is TGCAGTGCTCAAGGACTGAGTGGCTACACCTTC. It encodes CSAQGLSGYTF.

CDR3 bases: TGCAGCGTACCGACCTGGACAGGGGCTGGCACTGAAGCTTTCTTT. Translation gives CSVPTWTGAGTEAFF. The chain links TRBV29-1 to TRBJ1-1; 9 positions match TRBD1. The germline V gene encodes CDR1 SQVTM and CDR2 ANQGSEA. V dropped 6 bases and J dropped 4; count of bases not matched to a gene: 12. This CDR3 has 15 residues.

The J gene is TRBJ1-4, the V gene TRBV7-9; D is ambiguous. Deletions cut 2 bases from V and 0 bases from J, with 10 bases between. In germline, CDR1 is SEHNR, CDR2 FQNEAQ (reference sequence). The CDR3 has 16 amino acids. The CDR3 spells CASSLHSFSTNEKLFF. The CDR3, as DNA: TGTGCCAGCAGCTTACACAGTTTCTCAACTAATGAAAAACTGTTTTTT.

V gene TRBV4-2 combines with J gene TRBJ2-3, with 7 bases matching TRBD2. The CDR3 has 16 residues. V lost 4 bases, J lost 1 base, and 8 bases stayed unmatched. Germline CDR1 is LGHNA and CDR2 is YNFKEQ. CDR3 loop: CASSRGREIGTDTQYF. DNA of the CDR3: TGTGCCAGCAGCCGTGGGCGGGAGATTGGCACAGATACGCAGTATTTT.

The rearrangement joins TRBV6-5 to TRBJ2-7; D not resolved. Germline V gene sequence: CDR1 MNHEY, CDR2 SVGAGI. Trimming removed 6 bases at V and 1 base at J, with 10 bases between. The CDR3 spans 13 residues. The CDR3: CASSLRVSYEQYF. The DNA of the CDR3 is TGTGCCAGCAGCCTTCGGGTTTCCTACGAGCAGTACTTC.

Points on this clone: The junction departs from germline at one end; a sequencing error may be responsible. CDR3 bases: TGTGCCTGGAGTGTGGTTTGGGCGAGGGGGCGTCCCTACAATGGGCAGTTCTTC. Protein sequence: CAWSVVWARGRPYNGQFF. The rearrangement uses TRBV30 and TRBJ2-1; 7 nucleotides align to TRBD1. Per germline, CDR1 GTSNPN and CDR2 SVGIG (reference sequence). The CDR3 sequence is 18 residues long.

The chain combines TRBV30 with TRBJ1-2; TRBD1 matches at 10 bases. Germline loops: CDR1 GTSNPN, CDR2 SVGIG (reference sequence). V lost 2 bases to trimming and J lost 2 bases; unmatched junction nucleotides: 2. CDR3 length equals 14 residues. CDR3 amino acids: CAWSLDRGNYGYTF. In DNA, the CDR3 is TGTGCCTGGAGTCTGGACAGGGGGAACTATGGCTACACCTTC.

The gene calls are TRBV7-2 and TRBJ1-1, with D possibly being TRBD1 (6 bases). From germline, CDR1 is SGHTA and CDR2 FQGNSA. V was shortened by 4 bases and J by 1 base, with 10 bases between the two germline ends. The CDR3 loop spans 14 amino acids. The DNA of the CDR3 is TGTGCCAGCAGCTCGATGACAGGGAACACTGAAGCTTTCTTT. Its translation: CASSSMTGNTEAFF.

V usage is TRBV7-9 and J usage is TRBJ1-1; tentative D call: TRBD1 (5 bases). The V end was cut by 0 bases, the J end by 0 bases, with 17 bases between. Looked up from germline, CDR1 is SEHNR and CDR2 is FQNEAQ (reference sequence). The CDR3 spans 18 residues. CDR3 nucleotide sequence: TGTGCCAGCAGCTTAGCGCGTGGGAACAGGTATCTGAACACTGAAGCTTTCTTT. This translates into CASSLARGNRYLNTEAFF.

The V call is TRBV30, the J call TRBJ2-5; D is unresolved. The CDR3 extends over 13 amino acids. Trimming removed 1 base at V and 4 bases at J, with 10 bases between. Germline CDR1 GTSNPN, CDR2 SVGIG (reference sequence). CDR3 in amino acids: CAWSGPKRETQYF. CDR3 bases: TGTGCCTGGAGTGGCCCTAAGCGAGAGACCCAGTACTTC.

This chain connects TRBV6-5 to TRBJ2-7, with D possibly matching TRBD2 (5 bases). Germline CDR1 and CDR2: MNHEY and SVGAGI. The CDR3 has 14 amino acids. Trimming stripped 6 bases from V and 6 bases from J, with 18 bases between. CDR3 amino acids: CASSPRGLRVEQYF. The CDR3 coding sequence is TGTGCCAGCAGCCCGAGAGGGTTGAGGGTCGAGCAGTACTTC.

The chain is built from TRBV7-3 and TRBJ2-2; D possibly corresponds to TRBD1 (5 bases). Germline-derived CDR1 and CDR2 are SGHTA and FQGTGA. This CDR3 is built from 15 residues. The ends were cut back, 5 bases at V and 4 bases at J, with 14 bases in the middle. The CDR3 DNA sequence: TGTGCCAGCAGCCGCGGAGCAGGGCTCACCGGGGAGCTGTTTTTT. It specifies CASSRGAGLTGELFF.

The CDR3 DNA is TGTGCCAGCAGCAACAGGGAAGGAGAGACCCAGTACTTC. This codes for CASSNREGETQYF. This rearrangement joins TRBV7-2 to TRBJ2-5, with a tentative D call TRBD1 (6 bases). Germline CDR1 and CDR2: SGHTA and FQGNSA. The V and J ends lost 5 bases and 4 bases respectively, with 11 bases between them. CDR3 length: 13 residues.

The chain carries TRBV29-1 and TRBJ1-3; D is perhaps TRBD1 (6 bases). The CDR3 loop spans 14 amino acids. Germline V gene lookup returns CDR1 SQVTM and CDR2 ANQGSEA. The ends were cut back, 3 bases at V and 4 bases at J, with 13 bases in the middle. Here the CDR3 DNA reads TGCAGCGTTGAGCAGGGGAAGTCGGGAAACACCATATATTTT. Translation gives CSVEQGKSGNTIYF.

The chain has TRBV5-1 and TRBJ2-7, with TRBD1 as a possible D gene (6 bases). The V end lost 4 bases, the J end lost 2 bases, and 16 bases lay between the germline ends. This CDR3 contains 15 residues. Germline V gene sequence: CDR1 SGHRS, CDR2 YFSETQ. Written as DNA, the CDR3 is TGCGCCAGCAGCCCACAGTCAGGGGCAACCTACGAGCAGTACTTC. Protein: CASSPQSGATYEQYF. Filled out from reference TRBV5-1 and TRBJ2-7, the complete variable domain reads KAGVTQTPRYLIKTRGQQVTLSCSPISGHRSVSWYQQTPGQGLQFLFEYFSETQRNKGNFPGRFSGRQFSNSRSEMNVSTLELGDSALYLCASSPQSGATYEQYFGPGTRLTVT.

The V gene is TRBV27, the J gene TRBJ2-7; the match to TRBD2 covers 13 bases. CDR1 is MNHEY and CDR2 is SMNVEV in the germline V gene (reference sequence). With V trimmed by 9 bases and J by 3 bases, 2 bases remained unmatched. The CDR3 sequence is 13 residues long. In nucleotides, the CDR3 is TGTGCCAGTCGGACTAGCGGGAGCTACGAGCAGTACTTC. It encodes CASRTSGSYEQYF.

The chain couples TRBV9 to TRBJ1-2; a weak D match, TRBD1 (6 bases). CDR1 and CDR2 (germline): SGDLS, YYNGEE. This CDR3 is 15 amino acids long. V was trimmed by 0 bases and J by 4 bases, leaving 13 bases between them. Here the CDR3 reads CASSVEGRGFYGYTF. The CDR3 region has the DNA TGTGCCAGCAGCGTAGAAGGGAGGGGGTTCTATGGCTACACCTTC.

The genes are TRBV4-3 and TRBJ2-1; 8 nucleotides line up with TRBD2. J gave up 5 bases and V 5 bases, and 11 bases lay outside the gene matches. The CDR3 loop spans 16 amino acids. Germline V CDR1 and CDR2: LGHNA, YSLEER. CDR3 sequence: CASSRTGGTFDNEQFF. In DNA form, the CDR3 reads TGCGCCAGCAGCAGGACGGGGGGGACCTTTGACAATGAGCAGTTCTTC.

The chain uses TRBV6-5 and TRBJ2-1, with TRBD2 matching over 7 bases. Trimming cost V 2 bases and J 8 bases; bases outside gene matches: 9. CDR3 length equals 15 residues. In germline, CDR1 is MNHEY, CDR2 SVGAGI. DNA of the CDR3: TGTGCCAGCAGTTACGCGGGAGTCGCCCAGGATGAGCAGTTCTTC. The encoded protein is CASSYAGVAQDEQFF.

The rearrangement joins TRBV28 to TRBJ2-4, with D unclear. Germline CDR1 is MDHEN and CDR2 is SYDVKM. The CDR3 runs to 11 residues. V was pared by 3 bases and J by 6 bases, with 3 bases between. CDR3 in DNA: TGTGCCAGCAGTTTTAGAAACATTCAGTACTTC. Amino acids: CASSFRNIQYF. Complete variable domain (other parts from reference TRBV28 and TRBJ2-4): DVKVTQSSRYLVKRTGEKVFLECVQDMDHENMFWYRQDPGLGLRLIYFSYDVKMKEKGDIPEGYSVSREKKERFSLILESASTNQTSMYLCASSFRNIQYFGAGTRLSVL.